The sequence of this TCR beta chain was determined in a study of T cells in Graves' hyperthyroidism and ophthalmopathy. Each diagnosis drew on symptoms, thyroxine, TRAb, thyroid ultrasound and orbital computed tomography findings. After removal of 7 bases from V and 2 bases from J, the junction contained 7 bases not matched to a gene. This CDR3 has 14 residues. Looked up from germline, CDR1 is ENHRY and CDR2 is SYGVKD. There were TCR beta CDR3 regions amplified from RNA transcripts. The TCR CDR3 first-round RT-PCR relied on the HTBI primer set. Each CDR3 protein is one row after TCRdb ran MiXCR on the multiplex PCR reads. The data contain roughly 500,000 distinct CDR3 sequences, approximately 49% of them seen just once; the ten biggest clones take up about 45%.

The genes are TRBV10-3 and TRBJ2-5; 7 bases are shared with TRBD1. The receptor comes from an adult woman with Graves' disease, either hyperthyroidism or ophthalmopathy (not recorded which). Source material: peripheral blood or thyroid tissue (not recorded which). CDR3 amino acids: CAITAGQVQETQYF. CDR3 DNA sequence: TGTGCCATCACTGCCGGACAGGTACAAGAGACCCAGTACTTC.